These T cell receptor beta chains were read from a single sample in a study of shared clonotypes between healthy human individuals. Clones were read by immunoSEQ multiplex PCR, and TCRdb kept only the in-frame ones, dropping some. The sample yields more than 2,000,000 clones, 93% seen once. Specimen: naive CD4+ T cells from PBMCs. These receptors all stem from a man between 18 and 29 years old in good health. Some clones in this sample may be carry-over from other donors' samples. CDR3s include the opening cysteine and the closing phenylalanine or tryptophan. Fields, in order: D gene, clone size, J gene, V gene, CDR3 DNA, CDR3 protein. A D gene is named only where the DNA matches it firmly. Size is stated for part of the rows, as once, few or many counts, or as a class when the clone is expanded.

D gene: TRBD2; clone size: NA; J gene: TRBJ2-5; V gene: TRBV7-8; CDR3 DNA: TGTGCCAGCAGCAGAGGGACTAACCGACAAGAGACCCAGTACTTC; CDR3 protein: CASSRGTNRQETQYF
D gene: NA; clone size: NA; J gene: TRBJ2-7; V gene: TRBV5-1; CDR3 DNA: TGCGCCAGCAGCTTGGCCCCATGGGGAGAAGAGCAGTACTTC; CDR3 protein: CASSLAPWGEEQYF
D gene: TRBD1; clone size: NA; J gene: TRBJ2-5; V gene: TRBV5-5; CDR3 DNA: TGTGCCAGCAGCGGGGACAGGGAGCCTTTCGGGACACAAGAGACCCAGTACTTC; CDR3 protein: CASSGDREPFGTQETQYF
D gene: TRBD1; clone size: NA; J gene: TRBJ1-3; V gene: TRBV2; CDR3 DNA: TGTGCCAGCAGGGCGGGACAGGGAAGGTTCACCATATATTTT; CDR3 protein: CASRAGQGRFTIYF
D gene: NA; clone size: NA; J gene: TRBJ2-5; V gene: TRBV7-3; CDR3 DNA: TGTGCCAGCAGCTTAATCTCAGGGAGGCAAGAGACCCAGTACTTC; CDR3 protein: CASSLISGRQETQYF
D gene: TRBD1; clone size: NA; J gene: TRBJ1-4; V gene: TRBV5-1; CDR3 DNA: TGCGCCAGCAGCGAGACAGGGGATCGGGGTGAAAAACTGTTTTTT; CDR3 protein: CASSETGDRGEKLFF
D gene: NA; clone size: few; J gene: TRBJ1-1; V gene: TRBV30; CDR3 DNA: TGTGCCTGGAGCTCCCAACAGGGAAGAGGCAACGCTGAAGCTTTCTTT; CDR3 protein: CAWSSQQGRGNAEAFF
D gene: NA; clone size: NA; J gene: TRBJ2-7; V gene: TRBV18; CDR3 DNA: TGTGCCAGCTCGCCCACGTCCCCAGAGCAGTACTTC; CDR3 protein: CASSPTSPEQYF
D gene: NA; clone size: NA; J gene: TRBJ2-3; V gene: TRBV30; CDR3 DNA: TGTGCCTGGAGTGTGCTGGATTTTGGCACAGATACGCAGTATTTT; CDR3 protein: CAWSVLDFGTDTQYF
D gene: NA; clone size: NA; J gene: TRBJ1-1; V gene: TRBV7-9; CDR3 DNA: TGTGCCAGCAGCTTAATTACCGGGCGGAACACTGAAGCTTTCTTT; CDR3 protein: CASSLITGRNTEAFF
D gene: TRBD1; clone size: NA; J gene: TRBJ1-3; V gene: TRBV5-1; CDR3 DNA: TGCGCCAGCAGCTTGGGGCCTACCGGGACAGTCGGAAACACCATATATTTT; CDR3 protein: CASSLGPTGTVGNTIYF
D gene: NA; clone size: NA; J gene: TRBJ2-5; V gene: TRBV4-2; CDR3 DNA: TGTGCCAGCAGCCAAGAACTAGAACAAGAGACCCAGTACTTC; CDR3 protein: CASSQELEQETQYF
D gene: NA; clone size: NA; J gene: TRBJ2-7; V gene: TRBV5-1; CDR3 DNA: TGCGCCAGCAGCTTGGGGATCTCCTACGAGCAGTACTTC; CDR3 protein: CASSLGISYEQYF
D gene: NA; clone size: NA; J gene: TRBJ2-2; V gene: TRBV5-4; CDR3 DNA: TGTGCCACCATCAGGGATACCACCGGGGAGCTGTTTTTT; CDR3 protein: CATIRDTTGELFF
D gene: NA; clone size: NA; J gene: TRBJ2-7; V gene: TRBV19; CDR3 DNA: TGTGCCAGTAGCACAGGGGCTAGCGTAACCTACGAGCAGTACTTC; CDR3 protein: CASSTGASVTYEQYF
D gene: NA; clone size: NA; J gene: TRBJ1-1; V gene: TRBV28; CDR3 DNA: TGTGCCAGCAGTTTATCTACAGGCGGGGCCGCTGAAGCTTTCTTT; CDR3 protein: CASSLSTGGAAEAFF
D gene: NA; clone size: NA; J gene: TRBJ1-2; V gene: TRBV6-1; CDR3 DNA: TGTGCCAGCAGTCGAGCTCGAGGCTATGGCTACACCTTC; CDR3 protein: CASSRARGYGYTF
D gene: TRBD1; clone size: NA; J gene: TRBJ2-1; V gene: TRBV7-2; CDR3 DNA: TGTGCCAGCAGCCACAGGGGGTTATACTACAATGAGCAGTTCTTC; CDR3 protein: CASSHRGLYYNEQFF
D gene: TRBD1; clone size: NA; J gene: TRBJ2-5; V gene: TRBV7-9; CDR3 DNA: TGTGCCAGCAGCTTATCGAGCAGGGGGCGGGAGACCCAGTACTTC; CDR3 protein: CASSLSSRGRETQYF
D gene: NA; clone size: NA; J gene: TRBJ2-7; V gene: TRBV15; CDR3 DNA: TGTGCCACCAGCTACCTTGAGGGCAAGCAGTACTTC; CDR3 protein: CATSYLEGKQYF
D gene: NA; clone size: few; J gene: TRBJ1-1; V gene: TRBV7-9; CDR3 DNA: TGTGCCAGCAGCAACCCAGGGGATTGGACTGAAGCTTTCTTT; CDR3 protein: CASSNPGDWTEAFF